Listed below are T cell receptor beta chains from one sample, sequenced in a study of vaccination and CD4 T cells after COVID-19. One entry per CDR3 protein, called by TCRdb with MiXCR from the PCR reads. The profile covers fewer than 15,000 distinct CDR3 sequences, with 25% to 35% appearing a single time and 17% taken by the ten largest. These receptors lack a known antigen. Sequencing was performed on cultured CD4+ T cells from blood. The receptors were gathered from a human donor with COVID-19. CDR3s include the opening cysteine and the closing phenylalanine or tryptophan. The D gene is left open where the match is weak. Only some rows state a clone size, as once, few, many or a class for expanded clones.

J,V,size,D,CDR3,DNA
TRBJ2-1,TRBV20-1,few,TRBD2,CSAQSGGAYNEQFF,TGCAGTGCCCAAAGCGGGGGGGCCTACAATGAGCAGTTCTTC
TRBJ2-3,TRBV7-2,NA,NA,CASSLLRVGDTQYF,TGTGCCAGCAGCTTATTAAGGGTTGGAGATACGCAGTATTTT
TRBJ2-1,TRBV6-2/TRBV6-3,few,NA,CASSYLTGNYNEQFF,TGTGCCAGCAGTTACCTGACGGGCAACTACAATGAGCAGTTCTTC
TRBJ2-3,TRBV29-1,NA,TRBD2,CSVETSGVGDTQYF,TGCAGCGTTGAGACTAGCGGGGTTGGAGATACGCAGTATTTT
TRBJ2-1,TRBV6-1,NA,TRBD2,CASREAGEQFF,TGTGCCAGCAGGGAAGCGGGAGAGCAGTTCTTC
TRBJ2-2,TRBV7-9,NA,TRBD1,CASSFRQGPNSNTGELFF,TGTGCCAGCAGCTTTCGACAGGGGCCAAATTCGAACACCGGGGAGCTGTTTTTT
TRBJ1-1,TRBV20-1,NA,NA,CSARDLRGIEAFF,TGCAGTGCTAGAGATTTGCGCGGTATTGAAGCTTTCTTT
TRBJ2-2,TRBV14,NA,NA,CASSQRSGVFRELFF,TGTGCCAGCAGCCAACGGAGTGGGGTGTTCCGGGAGCTGTTTTTT
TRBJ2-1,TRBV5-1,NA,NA,CASSSQGTNEQFF,TGCGCCAGCAGCTCACAGGGAACAAATGAGCAGTTCTTC
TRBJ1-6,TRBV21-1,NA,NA,CASRGQNIYSYNSPLHF,TGTGCCAGCAGGGGACAGAATATCTACTCCTATAATTCACCCCTCCACTTT
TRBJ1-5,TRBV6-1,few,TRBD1,CASRGTGGFQPQHF,TGTGCCAGCAGGGGGACAGGGGGCTTTCAGCCCCAGCATTTT
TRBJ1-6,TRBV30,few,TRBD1,CAWSFPQGARVYSPLHF,TGTGCCTGGAGTTTTCCACAGGGGGCGCGGGTTTATTCACCCCTCCACTTT
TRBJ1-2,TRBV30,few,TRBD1,CAWMPGQQNYGYTF,TGTGCCTGGATGCCGGGACAGCAAAACTATGGCTACACCTTC
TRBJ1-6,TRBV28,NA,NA,CASSRPPANSPLHF,TGTGCCAGCAGTCGGCCCCCGGCCAATTCACCCCTCCACTTT
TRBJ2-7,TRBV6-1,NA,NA,CASNSASYEQYF,TGTGCCAGCAACTCAGCGTCCTACGAGCAGTACTTC
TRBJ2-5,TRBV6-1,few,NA,CASGQGGYETQYF,TGTGCCAGCGGCCAAGGCGGGTACGAGACCCAGTACTTC
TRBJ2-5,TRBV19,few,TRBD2,CASSMLRGGSGETQYF,TGTGCCAGTAGTATGTTGCGGGGGGGCTCGGGAGAGACCCAGTACTTC
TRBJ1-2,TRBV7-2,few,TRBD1,CASSRDREAGYTF,TGTGCCAGCAGCCGGGACAGGGAAGCTGGCTACACCTTC
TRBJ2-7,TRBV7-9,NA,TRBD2,CASSQDTAGLAGGRYEQYF,TGTGCCAGCAGCCAAGATACCGCGGGACTAGCGGGGGGTAGATATGAGCAGTACTTC
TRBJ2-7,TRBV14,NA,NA,CASSQASGANSYEQYF,TGTGCCAGCAGCCAAGCTTCAGGGGCTAACTCCTACGAGCAGTACTTC
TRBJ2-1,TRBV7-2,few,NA,CASSLDAGTTEFF,TGTGCCAGCAGCTTAGACGCTGGGACCACCGAGTTCTTC
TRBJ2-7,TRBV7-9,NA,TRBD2,CASSSGLLYEQYF,TGTGCCAGCAGCTCGGGACTACTCTACGAGCAGTACTTC
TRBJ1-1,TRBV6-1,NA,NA,CASNDWGQNTEAFF,TGTGCCAGCAATGACTGGGGGCAAAACACTGAAGCTTTCTTT
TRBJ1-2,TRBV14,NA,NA,CASTAGNYGYTF,TGTGCCAGCACCGCGGGAAACTATGGCTACACCTTC
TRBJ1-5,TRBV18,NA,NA,CASSDRQDDNQPQHF,TGTGCCAGCTCCGATAGACAGGATGACAATCAGCCCCAGCATTTT
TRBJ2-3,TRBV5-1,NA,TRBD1,CASKEQGSTDTQYF,TGCGCCAGCAAAGAACAGGGGAGCACAGATACGCAGTATTTT
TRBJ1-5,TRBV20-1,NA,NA,CSALKPPASNQPQHF,TGCAGTGCTCTAAAACCCCCGGCTAGCAATCAGCCCCAGCATTTT
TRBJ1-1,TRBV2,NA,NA,CASSEPRLGRTEAFF,TGTGCCAGCTCGGAGCCGCGTCTCGGGAGGACTGAAGCTTTCTTT
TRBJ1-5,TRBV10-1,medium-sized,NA,CASSESGGQPQHF,TGCGCCAGCAGTGAGTCGGGGGGACAGCCCCAGCATTTT
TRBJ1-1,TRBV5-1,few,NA,CASSDQQGNTEAFF,TGCGCCAGCAGCGATCAACAGGGAAACACTGAAGCTTTCTTT
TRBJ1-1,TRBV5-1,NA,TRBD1,CASSLAGQGTEAFF,TGCGCCAGCAGCTTGGCGGGACAGGGCACTGAAGCTTTCTTT
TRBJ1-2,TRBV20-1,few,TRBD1,CSARTGNNYGYTF,TGCAGTGCTAGGACAGGGAACAACTATGGCTACACCTTC
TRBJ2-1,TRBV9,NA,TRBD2,CASNGGTSGGEQFF,TGTGCTAGCAACGGTGGGACTAGCGGGGGCGAGCAGTTCTTC
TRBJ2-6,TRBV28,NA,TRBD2,CASSPLGTISGANVLTF,TGTGCCAGCAGTCCCTTAGGGACTATCTCTGGGGCCAACGTCCTGACTTTC
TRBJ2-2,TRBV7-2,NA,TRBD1,CASSSPDRWSTGELFF,TGTGCCAGCAGCTCACCGGACAGGTGGAGCACCGGGGAGCTGTTTTTT
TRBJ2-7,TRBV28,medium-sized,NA,CASRTRYPTYEQYF,TGTGCCAGCAGGACACGGTACCCGACCTACGAGCAGTACTTC
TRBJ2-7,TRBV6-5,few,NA,CASSYGYSSSYEQYF,TGTGCCAGCAGTTACGGTTACAGCAGCTCCTACGAGCAGTACTTC
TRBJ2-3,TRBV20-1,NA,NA,CSTAGTAGTDTQYF,TGCAGTACCGCGGGAACGGCGGGCACAGATACGCAGTATTTT
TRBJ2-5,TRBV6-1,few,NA,CASNLSGLETQYF,TGTGCCAGCAATTTATCAGGGTTGGAGACCCAGTACTTC
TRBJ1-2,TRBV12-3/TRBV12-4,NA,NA,CASSQTLGGYTF,TGTGCCAGCAGTCAGACCCTCGGGGGCTACACCTTC
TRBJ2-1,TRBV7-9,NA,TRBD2,CASSPGLAGEQFF,TGTGCCAGCAGCCCGGGACTAGCGGGTGAGCAGTTCTTC
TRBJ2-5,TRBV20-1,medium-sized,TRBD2,CSATTPGTTKETQYF,TGCAGTGCAACGACCCCCGGGACTACCAAAGAGACCCAGTACTTC
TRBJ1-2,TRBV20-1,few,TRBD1,CSASLQGDRGYTF,TGCAGTGCTAGTTTACAGGGGGATCGTGGCTACACCTTC
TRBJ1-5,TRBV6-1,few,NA,CASSPTGNQPQHF,TGTGCCAGCAGTCCGACAGGCAATCAGCCCCAGCATTTT
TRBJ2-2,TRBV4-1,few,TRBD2,CASSHASGGANTGELFF,TGCGCCAGCAGCCACGCTAGCGGGGGGGCTAACACCGGGGAGCTGTTTTTT
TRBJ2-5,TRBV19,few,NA,CASSSMETQYF,TGTGCCAGTAGTTCTATGGAGACCCAGTACTTC
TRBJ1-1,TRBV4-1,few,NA,CASSQDKRSGLNTEAFF,TGCGCCAGCAGCCAAGATAAGCGTAGTGGATTGAACACTGAAGCTTTCTTT